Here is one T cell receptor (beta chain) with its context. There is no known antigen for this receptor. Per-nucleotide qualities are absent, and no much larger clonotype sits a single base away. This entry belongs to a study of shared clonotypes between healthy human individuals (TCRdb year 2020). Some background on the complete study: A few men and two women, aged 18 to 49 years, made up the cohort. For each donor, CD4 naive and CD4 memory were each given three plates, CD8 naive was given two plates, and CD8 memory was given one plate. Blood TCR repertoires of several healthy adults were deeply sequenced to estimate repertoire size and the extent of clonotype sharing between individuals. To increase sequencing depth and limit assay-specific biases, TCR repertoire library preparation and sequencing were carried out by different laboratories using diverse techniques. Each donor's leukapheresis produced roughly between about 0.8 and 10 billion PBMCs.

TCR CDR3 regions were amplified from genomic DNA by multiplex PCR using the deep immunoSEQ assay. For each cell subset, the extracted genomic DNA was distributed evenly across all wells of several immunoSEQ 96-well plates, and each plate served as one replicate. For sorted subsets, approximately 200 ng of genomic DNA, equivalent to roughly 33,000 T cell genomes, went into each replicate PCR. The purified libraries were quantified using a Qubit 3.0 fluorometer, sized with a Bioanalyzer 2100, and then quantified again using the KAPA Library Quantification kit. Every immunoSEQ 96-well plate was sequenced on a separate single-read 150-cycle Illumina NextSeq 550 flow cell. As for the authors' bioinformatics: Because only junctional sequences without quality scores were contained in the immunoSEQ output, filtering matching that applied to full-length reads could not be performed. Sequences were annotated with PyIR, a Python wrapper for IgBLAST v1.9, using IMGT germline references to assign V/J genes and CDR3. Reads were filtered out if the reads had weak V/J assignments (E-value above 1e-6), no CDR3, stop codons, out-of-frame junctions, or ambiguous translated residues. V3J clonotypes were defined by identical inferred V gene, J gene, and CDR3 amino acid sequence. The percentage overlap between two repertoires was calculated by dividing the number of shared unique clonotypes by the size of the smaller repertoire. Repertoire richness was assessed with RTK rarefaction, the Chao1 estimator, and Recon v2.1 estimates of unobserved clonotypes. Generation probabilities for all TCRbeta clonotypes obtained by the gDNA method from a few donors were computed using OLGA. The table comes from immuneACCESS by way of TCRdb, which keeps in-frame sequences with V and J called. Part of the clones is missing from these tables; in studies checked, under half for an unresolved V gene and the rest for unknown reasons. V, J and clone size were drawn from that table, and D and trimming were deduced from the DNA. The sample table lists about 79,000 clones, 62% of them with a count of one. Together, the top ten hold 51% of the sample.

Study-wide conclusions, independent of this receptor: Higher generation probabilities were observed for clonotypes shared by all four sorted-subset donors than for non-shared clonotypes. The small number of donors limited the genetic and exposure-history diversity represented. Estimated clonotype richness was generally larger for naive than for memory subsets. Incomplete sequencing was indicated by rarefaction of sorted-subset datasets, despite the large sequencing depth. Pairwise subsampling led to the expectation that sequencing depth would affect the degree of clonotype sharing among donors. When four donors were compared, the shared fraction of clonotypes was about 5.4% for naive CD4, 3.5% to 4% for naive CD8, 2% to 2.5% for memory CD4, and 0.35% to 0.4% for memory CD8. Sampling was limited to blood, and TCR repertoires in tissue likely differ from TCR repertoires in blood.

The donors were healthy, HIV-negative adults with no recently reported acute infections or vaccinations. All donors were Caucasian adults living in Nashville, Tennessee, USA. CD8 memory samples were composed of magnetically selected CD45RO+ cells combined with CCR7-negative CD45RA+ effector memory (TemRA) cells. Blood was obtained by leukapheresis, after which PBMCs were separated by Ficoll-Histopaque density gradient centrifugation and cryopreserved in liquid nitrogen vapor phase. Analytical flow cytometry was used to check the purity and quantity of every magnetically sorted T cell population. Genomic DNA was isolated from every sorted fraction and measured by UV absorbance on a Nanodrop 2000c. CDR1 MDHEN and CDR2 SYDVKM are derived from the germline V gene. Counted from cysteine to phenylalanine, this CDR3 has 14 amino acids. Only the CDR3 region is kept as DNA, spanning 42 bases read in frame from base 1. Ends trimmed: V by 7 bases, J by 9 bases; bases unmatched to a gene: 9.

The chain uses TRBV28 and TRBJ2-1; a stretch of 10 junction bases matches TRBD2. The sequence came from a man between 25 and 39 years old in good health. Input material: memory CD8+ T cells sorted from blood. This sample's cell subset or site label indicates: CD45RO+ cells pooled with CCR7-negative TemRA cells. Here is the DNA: TGTGCCAGCAAACTAGCGGGAACAGGGGGTGAGCAGTTCTTC. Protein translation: CASKLAGTGGEQFF.